These 7 T cell receptor beta chains came from one sample sequenced in a study of T cells in Graves' hyperthyroidism and ophthalmopathy. Template material for amplifying TCR beta CDR3 regions consisted of RNA transcripts. An initial round of RT-PCR targeting the TCR CDR3 relied on the HTBI primer set. TCRdb independently ran MiXCR on the multiplex PCR reads; one entry per CDR3 protein. The table has a few hundred thousand distinct CDR3 sequences, 15% seen once; the top ten hold about 21%. Input material: blood. Every receptor here comes from a woman aged 55-70 years with Graves' ophthalmopathy.

The chain uses TRBV2 and TRBJ1-4; D remains unclear. Germline CDR1 SNHLY, CDR2 FYNNEI. V lost 7 bases and J 4 bases, leaving 10 bases between the germline ends. The length of the CDR3 is 13 residues. The CDR3 region has the DNA TGTGCCAGCAAGCGGGCGGGTAATGAAAAACTGTTTTTT. Translation gives CASKRAGNEKLFF.

This clonotype came up many times. The CDR3 loop is CASSSGTTIYEQYF. CDR3 DNA sequence: TGCGCCAGCAGCTCCGGGACTACCATCTACGAGCAGTACTTC. The chain has TRBV5-1 and TRBJ2-7, with TRBD2 matching 7 bases. CDR1 and CDR2 from the germline V gene are SGHRS and YFSETQ. V was pared by 3 bases and J by 3 bases, with 6 bases of the junction left unmatched. The CDR3 contains 14 residues.

This clonotype came up a few times. This chain links TRBV6-5 with TRBJ1-1; unclear D gene. Germline V lookup: CDR1 MNHEY, CDR2 SVGAGI. The ends were cut back, 0 bases at V and 1 base at J, with 12 bases in the middle. This CDR3 is built from 16 residues. The CDR3 spells CASSYSASLGNTEAFF. The CDR3 DNA reads TGTGCCAGCAGTTACTCGGCATCCTTGGGGAACACTGAAGCTTTCTTT.

The table lists this clonotype with many counts. The genes are TRBV7-9 and TRBJ2-1; 12 bases agree with TRBD2. V was clipped by 4 bases and J by 9 bases; unmatched bases: 7. From germline, CDR1 is SEHNR and CDR2 FQNEAQ (reference sequence). There are 15 residues in the CDR3. CDR3 sequence: CASSWLAGGPLEQFF. CDR3 sequence (DNA): TGTGCCAGCAGCTGGCTAGCGGGAGGGCCCCTTGAGCAGTTCTTC.

V is TRBV12-3 or TRBV12-4 and J is TRBJ2-5, with D perhaps assigned TRBD1 or TRBD2 (5 bases each). Trimming pared 5 bases from V and 5 bases from J, leaving 12 bases between. The CDR3 loop spans 13 amino acids. This CDR3 is CASSVRGGETQYF. The CDR3 DNA reads as TGTGCCAGCAGTGTGAGGGGCGGGGAGACCCAGTACTTC.

This clonotype has ten or more counts. The chain links TRBV30 to TRBJ1-6, with D possibly matching TRBD1 (6 bases). The CDR3 is 14 residues long. The germline V and J ends were trimmed by 4 bases and 8 bases, with 15 bases remaining between them. Germline V gene data show CDR1 as GTSNPN and CDR2 as SVGIG (reference sequence). Here the CDR3 reads CAWNQGQLDSPLHF. DNA for the CDR3: TGTGCCTGGAACCAGGGGCAACTGGATTCACCCCTCCACTTT.

This clonotype was seen a few times. The genes are TRBV10-1 and TRBJ1-1; perhaps TRBD1 as D (5 bases). Germline V gives CDR1 WNHNN, CDR2 SYGVQD (reference sequence). This CDR3 region has 13 residues. V shed 2 bases and J shed 2 bases, with 6 bases lying between them. Here the CDR3 DNA reads TGCGCCAGCAGTGAGCAGGGCAACACTGAAGCTTTCTTT. This codes for CASSEQGNTEAFF.